This TCR beta chain originates from a study of beta chain features in type 1 diabetes. Across the whole study: There was similarity between patients and healthy donors in age, gender and cell yields.

Investigators reverse transcribed all isolated RNA, so they sequenced expressed TCRB transcripts. The assay was immunoSEQ multiplex PCR, and TCRdb's table has in-frame clones only and misses some. The table includes around 500,000 clones, 11% detected once. General study findings and limits: Compared with healthy donors, patients appeared to share more similar naive, central memory and regulatory TCRB repertoires.

Based on CD45RO/CCR7/CD25/CD127/CD95/CD27, CD4+ regulatory, stem cell-like memory, naive and central memory cells were sorted. The CDR3 length is 13 residues. CDR1 and CDR2 (germline): SGHDT, YYEEEE. V trimming: 4 bases; J trimming: 6 bases; junction bases outside the gene matches: 7. Concerning this clone itself: No antigen is known for it.

The genes are TRBV5-6 and TRBJ2-7; TRBD1 agrees at 7 bases. The receptor's source is a woman younger than 30 in good health. What was sequenced was naive CD4+ T cells from blood. The CDR3 DNA sequence: TGTGCCAGCAGCCGAAGACAGGGTCCCGAGCAGTACGTC. Residues: CASSRRQGPEQYV.